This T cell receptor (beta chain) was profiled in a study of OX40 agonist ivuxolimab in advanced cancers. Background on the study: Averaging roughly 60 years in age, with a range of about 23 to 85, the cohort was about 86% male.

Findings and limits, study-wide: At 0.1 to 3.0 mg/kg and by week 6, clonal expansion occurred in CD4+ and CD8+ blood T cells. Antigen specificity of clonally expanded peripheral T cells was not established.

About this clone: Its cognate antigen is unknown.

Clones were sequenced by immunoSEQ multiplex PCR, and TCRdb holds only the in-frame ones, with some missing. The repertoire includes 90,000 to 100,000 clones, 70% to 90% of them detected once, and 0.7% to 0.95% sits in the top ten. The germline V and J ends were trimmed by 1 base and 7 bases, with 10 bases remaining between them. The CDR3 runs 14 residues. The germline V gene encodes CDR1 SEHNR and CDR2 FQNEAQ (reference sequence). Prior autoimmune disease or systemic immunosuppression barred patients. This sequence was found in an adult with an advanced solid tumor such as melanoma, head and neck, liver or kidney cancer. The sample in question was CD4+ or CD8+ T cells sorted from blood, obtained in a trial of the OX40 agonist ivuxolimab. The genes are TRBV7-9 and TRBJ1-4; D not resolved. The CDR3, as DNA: TGTGCCAGCAGCTTAGAGGGTCGGGCTGAAAAACTGTTTTTT. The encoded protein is CASSLEGRAEKLFF.